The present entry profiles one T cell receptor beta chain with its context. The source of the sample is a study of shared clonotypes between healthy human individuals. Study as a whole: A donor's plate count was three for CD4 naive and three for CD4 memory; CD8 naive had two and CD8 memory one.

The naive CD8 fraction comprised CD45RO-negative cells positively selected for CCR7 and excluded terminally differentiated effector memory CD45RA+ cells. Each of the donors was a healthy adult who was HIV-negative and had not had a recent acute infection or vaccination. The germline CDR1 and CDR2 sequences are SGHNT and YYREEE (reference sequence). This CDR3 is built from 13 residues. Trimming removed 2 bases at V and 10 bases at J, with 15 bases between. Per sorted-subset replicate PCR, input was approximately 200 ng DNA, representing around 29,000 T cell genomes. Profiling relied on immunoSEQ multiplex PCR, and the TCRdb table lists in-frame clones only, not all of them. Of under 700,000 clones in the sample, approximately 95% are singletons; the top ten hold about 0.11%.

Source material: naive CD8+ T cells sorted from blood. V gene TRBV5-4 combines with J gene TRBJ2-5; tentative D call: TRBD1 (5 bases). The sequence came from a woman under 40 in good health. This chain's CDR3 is CASSFGANWDQYF. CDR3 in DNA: TGTGCCAGCAGCTTTGGGGCGAATTGGGACCAGTACTTC. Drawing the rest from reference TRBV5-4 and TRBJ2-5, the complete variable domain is ETGVTQSPTHLIKTRGQQVTLRCSSQSGHNTVSWYQQALGQGPQFIFQYYREEENGRGNFPPRFSGLQFPNYSSELNVNALELDDSALYLCASSFGANWDQYFGPGTRLLVL.